Presented here are 20 T cell receptor beta chains from one specimen sequenced in a study of blood T cell repertoires in COVID-19. The method was immunoSEQ multiplex PCR; TCRdb's version includes in-frame clones alone and lacks a portion of them. This table has roughly 84,000 clones, less than 80% appearing once. Specimen: peripheral blood. Receptors were obtained from a woman between 50 and 59 years old with acute or convalescent COVID-19.

This clone was seen a single time. This sample also contains other DNA sequences that code for the same CDR3. The rearrangement links TRBV28 to TRBJ2-1; D perhaps matches TRBD2 (7 bases). Germline CDR1 is MDHEN and CDR2 is SYDVKM. CDR3 length: 14 residues. V was trimmed by 1 base and J by 6 bases, leaving 10 bases between them. The CDR3 region has the DNA TGTGCCAGCAGTTTATCGGGGGGCCTCAATGAGCAGTTCTTC. Translating it yields CASSLSGGLNEQFF.

This clone was seen once. V gene TRBV6-5 combines with J gene TRBJ1-2, with 7 bases fitting TRBD1. The CDR3 length is 15 residues. The V gene's germline CDR1 is MNHEY and CDR2 SVGAGI. J was trimmed by 8 bases and V by 7 bases; bases with no gene match: 16. CDR3 loop: CASNPLAGGFGGYTF. The CDR3, as DNA: TGTGCCAGCAATCCCTTGGCAGGGGGGTTCGGGGGCTACACCTTC.

This clone appeared a few times. This rearrangement joins TRBV7-2 to TRBJ1-4; TRBD1 might be the D (6 bases). Trimming took off 5 bases at V and 4 bases at J, with 14 bases between the two ends. Germline CDR1 and CDR2: SGHTA and FQGNSA. This CDR3 contains 15 residues. The CDR3 DNA is TGTGCCAGCAGCCCCGCGGCAGGGGTTAATGAAAAACTGTTTTTT. Translation: CASSPAAGVNEKLFF.

This clone was observed a single time. The chain links TRBV30 to TRBJ1-5, with 9 bases matching TRBD1. Germline CDR1 is GTSNPN and CDR2 is SVGIG (reference sequence). This CDR3 spans 15 amino acids. Trimming removed 1 base from V and 3 bases from J; junction bases left unmatched: 4. The CDR3 region is CAWSAGQGFNQPQHF. CDR3 sequence (DNA): TGTGCCTGGAGTGCGGGACAGGGCTTCAATCAGCCCCAGCATTTT.

The chain employs TRBV28 and TRBJ2-7; TRBD1 matches at 7 bases. The CDR3 has 14 residues. Trimming at V came to 6 bases and at J to 2 bases, leaving 7 bases not matched to a gene. The germline CDR1 and CDR2 sequences are MDHEN and SYDVKM. The CDR3 loop is CASSPTGVAYEQYF. CDR3 coding DNA: TGTGCCAGCAGCCCAACAGGGGTCGCCTACGAGCAGTACTTC.

The rearrangement joins TRBV5-1 to TRBJ2-7, with D tentatively TRBD2 (6 bases). The CDR3 runs to 13 residues. Germline V gene sequence: CDR1 SGHRS, CDR2 YFSETQ. V was cut by 4 bases and J by 3 bases, with 11 bases left in between. The CDR3 here is CASSLGGYYEQYF. The DNA for the CDR3 is TGCGCCAGCAGCCTTGGGGGGTACTACGAGCAGTACTTC.

This clone was picked up one time. The chain uses TRBV6-6 and TRBJ1-1, with D perhaps TRBD1 (6 bases). The CDR3 loop spans 15 amino acids. V was trimmed by 7 bases and J by 0 bases, leaving 15 bases between them. Germline V CDR1 and CDR2: MNHNY, SVGAGI (reference sequence). CDR3 DNA: TGTGCCAGCACCGAGACCGGGACATTGAACACTGAAGCTTTCTTT. Amino acid sequence: CASTETGTLNTEAFF.

V usage is TRBV24-1 and J usage is TRBJ2-1; no reliable D call. Germline CDR1 reads KGHDR; CDR2 reads SFDVKD. This CDR3 has 13 residues. V was cut by 3 bases and J by 3 bases, with 5 bases left in between. The CDR3 DNA reads TGTGCCACCAGTGATACGGTCTACAATGAGCAGTTCTTC. It specifies CATSDTVYNEQFF.

This clone occurred a few times. Written as DNA, the CDR3 is TGTGCCAGCAGCTTGGAAGGGGTTACCTACGAGCAGTACTTC. Its translation: CASSLEGVTYEQYF. V gene TRBV5-5 combines with J gene TRBJ2-7; the D gene is possibly TRBD1 (5 bases). The V end lost 0 bases, the J end lost 2 bases, and 9 bases lay between the germline ends. CDR1 SGHKS and CDR2 YYEKEE come from the germline V gene (reference sequence). The CDR3 contains 14 residues.

The table lists this clone with a few counts. This chain links TRBV2 with TRBJ2-3; weak D call: TRBD2 (6 bases). The CDR3 extends over 12 amino acids. CDR1 and CDR2 from the germline V gene are SNHLY and FYNNEI. V lost 8 bases to trimming and J lost 9 bases, with 15 bases between them. The CDR3 is CASRGMGVTQYF. The CDR3 nucleotides are TGTGCCAGCCGGGGGATGGGAGTAACGCAGTATTTT.

CDR3 region: CASSYPTSGGYNEQFF. CDR3 coding DNA: TGTGCCAGCAGTTACCCGACTAGCGGGGGCTACAATGAGCAGTTCTTC. The chain couples TRBV6-5 to TRBJ2-1; 12 bases are a match to TRBD2. The V gene's germline CDR1 is MNHEY and CDR2 SVGAGI. CDR3 length: 16 amino acids. V lost 2 bases to trimming and J lost 3 bases; unmatched junction nucleotides: 2.

The genes are TRBV20-1 and TRBJ1-5; 9 nucleotides agree with TRBD1. This CDR3 has 16 residues. J gave up 4 bases and V 3 bases, and 10 bases lay outside the gene matches. Germline V CDR1 and CDR2: DFQATT, SNEGSKA (reference sequence). This CDR3 is CSASGEGQGLNQPQHF. DNA of the CDR3: TGCAGTGCTAGTGGTGAAGGACAGGGGTTAAATCAGCCCCAGCATTTT.

The CDR3 DNA is TGTGCCAGCAGCAAATTAGCCCGGGCGGGGGGCCACGGCGGGGAGCTGTTTTTT. Translated: CASSKLARAGGHGGELFF. This chain connects TRBV11-2 to TRBJ2-2, with TRBD2 matching over 8 bases. CDR1 SGHAT and CDR2 FQNNGV come from the germline V gene. This CDR3 is 18 amino acids long. The V gene end was trimmed by 5 bases and the J gene end by 7 bases; junction bases not matched to a gene: 18.

Remarks on this clone: One end of the junction fails to match germline, which may point to a read error. This chain uses TRBV5-6 with TRBJ1-1; a weak D match, TRBD1 (5 bases). This CDR3 has 15 amino acids. Germline V gene lookup returns CDR1 SGHDT and CDR2 YYEEEE. This CDR3 is CASTLGRGLNTEAFF. The CDR3 region has the DNA TGTGCCAGCACCTTGGGGAGGGGACTGAACACTGAAGCTTTCTTT.

The chain employs TRBV28 and TRBJ1-2; D is unclear. CDR1 is MDHEN and CDR2 is SYDVKM in the germline V gene. The CDR3 is made up of 13 amino acids. Trimming took 2 bases from V and 4 from J, leaving 8 bases between them. The CDR3 loop is CASSLPGIYGYTF. The CDR3 DNA follows: TGTGCCAGCAGTTTACCGGGGATCTATGGCTACACCTTC.

CDR3 bases: TGTGCCAGCGATCGGGGGGGAAGCTATGGCTACACCTTC. This gives the protein CASDRGGSYGYTF. This rearrangement joins TRBV12-3 or TRBV12-4 to TRBJ1-2, with D possibly matching TRBD1 (5 bases). There are 13 residues in the CDR3. Trimming took 8 bases from V and 4 from J, leaving 14 bases between them.

The chain is built from TRBV15 and TRBJ1-4; D not certain. This CDR3 contains 14 residues. Trimming cost V 1 base and J 0 bases, with 3 bases left between them. CDR1 and CDR2 (germline): LNHNV, YYDKDF (reference sequence). The CDR3 here is CATSRAATNEKLFF. The CDR3 nucleotides read TGTGCCACCAGCAGAGCTGCAACTAATGAAAAACTGTTTTTT.

This chain joins TRBV5-1 and TRBJ1-2; TRBD1 agrees at 8 bases. There are 14 residues in the CDR3. From germline, CDR1 is SGHRS and CDR2 YFSETQ. The V gene end was trimmed by 3 bases and the J gene end by 2 bases; junction bases not matched to a gene: 3. CDR3 protein: CASSWGDRNYGYTF. In DNA form, the CDR3 reads TGCGCCAGCAGCTGGGGGGACAGGAACTATGGCTACACCTTC.

The J gene is TRBJ1-5, the V gene TRBV27; no reliable D call. CDR3 length: 16 amino acids. V shed 5 bases and J shed 1 base, with 15 bases lying between them. The V gene's germline CDR1 is MNHEY and CDR2 SMNVEV (reference sequence). The CDR3 nucleotides are TGTGCCAGCAGTCCCAGACCCTACGGGAGCAATCAGCCCCAGCATTTT. Translation: CASSPRPYGSNQPQHF.

The chain combines TRBV6-2 or TRBV6-3 with TRBJ1-3, with D possibly matching TRBD1 (6 bases). CDR1 is MNHEY and CDR2 is SVGEGT in the germline V gene. With 5 bases removed from V and 5 bases from J, the gap between germline ends came to 10 bases. The CDR3 is made up of 13 amino acids. CDR3 nucleotides: TGTGCCAGCAGTCGTGGACAGAGAAACACCATATATTTT. The encoded protein is CASSRGQRNTIYF.